This T cell receptor (beta chain) was captured in a study of untreated major depressive disorder. Assay: immunoSEQ multiplex PCR; the TCRdb copy retains only in-frame clones and omits some. The sample lists more than 15,000 clones; roughly 90% were seen once. Study-level points and caveats: Compared with controls, depressed patients showed more TRBV05-01 (Vbeta 5.1) usage in CD4+ T cells.

A note on this clone: The antigen remains unidentified.

DSM-IV major depressive disorder patients had Hamilton Rating Scale scores of 18 or more. Typically roughly 95% of enriched cells were CD4+. The CDR3 covers 13 residues. The V gene lost 0 bases and the J gene lost 8 bases, with 11 bases spanning the gap. CDR1 and CDR2 from the germline V gene are SGHRS and YFSETQ. The sequenced material came from CD4+ T cells from PBMCs. The clonotype originates from a woman aged 35 to 49 with major depressive disorder. The chain has TRBV5-1 and TRBJ1-2; a possible D gene is TRBD1 (6 bases). Written as DNA, the CDR3 is TGCGCCAGCAGCTTGGACACAGGGTACGGCTACACCTTC. Translated, it gives CASSLDTGYGYTF.